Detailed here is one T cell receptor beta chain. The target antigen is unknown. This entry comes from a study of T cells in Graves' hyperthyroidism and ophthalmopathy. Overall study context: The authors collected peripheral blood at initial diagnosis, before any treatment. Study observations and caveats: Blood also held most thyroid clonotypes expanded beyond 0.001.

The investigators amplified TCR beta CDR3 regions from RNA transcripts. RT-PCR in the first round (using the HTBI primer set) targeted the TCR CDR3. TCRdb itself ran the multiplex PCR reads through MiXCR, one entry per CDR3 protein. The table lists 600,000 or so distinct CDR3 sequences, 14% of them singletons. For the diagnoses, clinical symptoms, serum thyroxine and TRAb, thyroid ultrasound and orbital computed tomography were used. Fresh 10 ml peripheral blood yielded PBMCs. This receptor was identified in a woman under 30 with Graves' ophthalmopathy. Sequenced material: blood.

CDR3 in DNA: TGTGCCAGCACCAAAGGTTCCAGGGGGCCGGTTTACAATGAGCAGTTCTTC. Protein: CASTKGSRGPVYNEQFF. The chain combines TRBV28 with TRBJ2-1; 8 bases are a match to TRBD1. The CDR3 has 17 residues. Germline V gives CDR1 MDHEN, CDR2 SYDVKM. After removal of 7 bases from V and 4 bases from J, the junction contained 15 bases not matched to a gene.